This T cell receptor beta chain was recovered during a study of shared clonotypes between healthy human individuals. Study overall: CD4 naive and CD4 memory each took three plates per donor, while CD8 naive took two and CD8 memory one. General observations from the study: A generally larger estimated richness was seen in naive subsets than in memory subsets. With four donors compared, about 5% of naive CD4 clonotypes were shared.

Assay used: immunoSEQ multiplex PCR; TCRdb lists only in-frame clones, some missing. The data hold about 1 million clones, with roughly 80% observed a single time. Note on this clone: Its matching antigen is unknown.

The sequencing input was memory CD4+ T cells sorted from blood. Subset of the sample: CD45RA-negative fraction. This sequence originates from a man between 18 and 35 years old in good health.

The CDR3 DNA sequence: TGTGCCTGGGGCTTTTACAATGAGCAGTTCTTC. This encodes CAWGFYNEQFF. V gene TRBV30 combines with J gene TRBJ2-1, with D unresolved. The CDR3 covers 11 residues. Trimming removed 5 bases from V and 4 bases from J, with 6 bases in between. The germline CDR1 and CDR2 sequences are GTSNPN and SVGIG (reference sequence).